This entry concerns a single T cell receptor beta chain. Its antigen is currently unknown. Germline V gives CDR1 SGHTA, CDR2 FQGTGA. Trimming left V 9 bases short and J 8 bases short, with 18 bases between. This CDR3 region has 13 residues. Produced via immunoSEQ multiplex PCR; TCRdb's table is partial and in-frame only. Among roughly 60,000 clones listed, roughly 79% were seen once. This sample was included in a study of a mutant IDH1 vaccine in newly diagnosed glioma. Turning to the study itself: Vaccine administration was initiated 4-6 weeks following radiotherapy alone, or with temozolomide cycles. Former treatment meant radiotherapy, temozolomide, or both; the majority had gotten both.

As for time point: week 35, safety follow-up. Every vaccination contained 300 ug of the mutant IDH1 20-mer peptide and was paired with topical imiquimod. Eight vaccinations went to patients in weeks 1, 3, 5, 7, 11, 15, 19, 23. Each of the donors came in with new WHO grade 3 or 4 astrocytomas that were IDH1-mutant and ATRX-lost. The chain uses TRBV7-3 and TRBJ2-3; perhaps TRBD2 as D (6 bases). The clonotype comes from a man aged 40-49 years with glioma. The material sequenced was PBMCs, taken from a glioma patient whose treatment included an IDH1 peptide vaccine. The CDR3 DNA reads as TGTGCCAGTCGACTAGGTACAGTCGGTACGCAGTATTTT. Translating gives CASRLGTVGTQYF. Complete variable domain (other parts from reference TRBV7-3 and TRBJ2-3): GAGVSQTPSNKVTEKGKYVELRCDPISGHTALYWYRQSLGQGPEFLIYFQGTGAADDSGLPNDRFFAVRPEGSVSTLKIQRTERGDSAVYLCASRLGTVGTQYFGPGTRLTVL.